These T cell receptor beta chains were read from a single sample in a study of shared clonotypes between healthy human individuals. TCRdb's copy holds only in-frame clones and misses some; the assay was immunoSEQ multiplex PCR. In the table there are 2 million to 2.5 million clones, just over 90% of which are singletons. The sequenced sample consisted of naive CD4+ T cells from PBMCs. Source of these receptors: a man aged 18 to 30 in good health. Some clones in this sample may be carry-over from other donors' samples. The CDR3 runs from the conserved cysteine through the conserved F or W. The D gene is left open where the match is weak. Size tells how often a clone was seen (once, few, many) or the class of an expanded clone, and some rows leave it out.

v_call: TRBV4-1; d_call: -; j_call: TRBJ2-2; clone_size: -; cdr3_nt: TGCGCCAGCAGCCGGACGGTAGGAGTCACCGGGGAGCTGTTTTTT; cdr3_aa: CASSRTVGVTGELFF
v_call: TRBV18; d_call: -; j_call: TRBJ2-5; clone_size: once; cdr3_nt: TGTGCCAGCTCAGGACCCAGGGTCGAGACCCAGTACTTC; cdr3_aa: CASSGPRVETQYF
v_call: TRBV11-2; d_call: -; j_call: TRBJ2-1; clone_size: -; cdr3_nt: TGTGCCAGCAGCTTAGGTCGAAATAATGAGCAGTTCTTC; cdr3_aa: CASSLGRNNEQFF
v_call: TRBV7-9; d_call: TRBD1; j_call: TRBJ2-5; clone_size: once; cdr3_nt: TGTGCCAGCAGCTTATTGTCAGGGGGAGTTGGGGAGACCCAGTACTTC; cdr3_aa: CASSLLSGGVGETQYF
v_call: TRBV5-1; d_call: -; j_call: TRBJ1-3; clone_size: -; cdr3_nt: TGCGCCAGCAGCTTGGACCGGACAGCACCCTCTGGAAACACCATATATTTT; cdr3_aa: CASSLDRTAPSGNTIYF
v_call: TRBV18; d_call: TRBD1; j_call: TRBJ2-7; clone_size: -; cdr3_nt: TGTGCCAGCTCACCGACAGGGTTAAACGAGCAGTACTTC; cdr3_aa: CASSPTGLNEQYF
v_call: TRBV6-4; d_call: -; j_call: TRBJ2-3; clone_size: -; cdr3_nt: TGTGCCAGCAGGGCAGGGATAAGCACAGATACGCAGTATTTT; cdr3_aa: CASRAGISTDTQYF
v_call: TRBV28; d_call: -; j_call: TRBJ1-2; clone_size: few; cdr3_nt: TGTGCCAGCAGTTTAGTGGGGTTCTATGGCTACACCTTC; cdr3_aa: CASSLVGFYGYTF
v_call: TRBV6-5; d_call: -; j_call: TRBJ2-7; clone_size: -; cdr3_nt: TGTGCCAGCAGTTACGCCGGTAGCGGACGGGGCGAGCAGTACTTC; cdr3_aa: CASSYAGSGRGEQYF
v_call: TRBV4-1; d_call: TRBD2; j_call: TRBJ2-3; clone_size: -; cdr3_nt: TGCGCCAGCGCCAAACCGGGACTAGCGGTTACAGATACGCAGTATTTT; cdr3_aa: CASAKPGLAVTDTQYF
v_call: TRBV5-4; d_call: -; j_call: TRBJ1-1; clone_size: -; cdr3_nt: TGTGCCAGCAGCTTGGGGGGCGCGGTGGGGAACACTGAAGCTTTCTTT; cdr3_aa: CASSLGGAVGNTEAFF
v_call: TRBV14; d_call: -; j_call: TRBJ2-7; clone_size: -; cdr3_nt: TGTGCCAGCAGGCAGCGAAGGCGAAGAGCTAACTCCTACGAGCAGTACTTC; cdr3_aa: CASRQRRRRANSYEQYF
v_call: TRBV25-1; d_call: -; j_call: TRBJ2-7; clone_size: -; cdr3_nt: TGTGCCAGCAGTGAACTGTCATCGGGAACAGGGCACGAGCAGTACTTC; cdr3_aa: CASSELSSGTGHEQYF
v_call: TRBV5-4; d_call: -; j_call: TRBJ1-2; clone_size: -; cdr3_nt: TGTGCCAGCAGCTTTGTGGGGCCTGCTTCCTATGGCTACACCTTC; cdr3_aa: CASSFVGPASYGYTF
v_call: TRBV7-2; d_call: -; j_call: TRBJ2-7; clone_size: -; cdr3_nt: TGTGCCAGCAGCCGCCGGGGCCCTGCCTACGAGCAGTACTTC; cdr3_aa: CASSRRGPAYEQYF